A single TCR beta chain is shown here with its context. This sample is drawn from a study of T cell responses to AZD1222 COVID-19 vaccine. Per the germline V gene, CDR1 is SGHTS and CDR2 is YDEGEE. The CDR3 runs to 13 residues. Trimming cost V 4 bases and J 8 bases; bases outside gene matches: 8. Sequenced by immunoSEQ multiplex PCR; TCRdb stores in-frame clones only, minus some. Of 84,000 or so clones in the sample, about 93% were seen once. The receptor's source is an adult in good health. Sequenced material: peripheral blood, taken on day 0 of MenACWY control vaccination. This sequence joins TRBV5-8 and TRBJ1-2; 7 positions agree with TRBD1. In DNA, the CDR3 is TGTGCCAGCAGCGACCGGGACAGTGGAGGCTACACCTTC. It is translated as CASSDRDSGGYTF.